This note documents a single T cell receptor beta chain sequence. Its specificity is not known. These data come from a study of cytomegalovirus exposure and HLA in healthy donors. PCR primers comprised 60 Vbeta and 13 Jbeta primers. The table came from immunoSEQ multiplex PCR; TCRdb's copy has only in-frame clones and leaves some out. The table records fewer than 200,000 clones, about three quarters of them present only once. Notes on the study in general: A later analysis linked a missense DCLRE1C variant to TCR beta V- and J-gene trimming.

The sample comprised PBMCs. The TCR was taken from a woman aged 45 to 65 in good health and CMV-seropositive.

CDR3 region: CASRSLLSTGHSGANVLTF. The CDR3 region has the DNA TGTGCCAGCAGGTCTCTACTCTCGACGGGTCACTCTGGGGCCAACGTCCTGACTTTC. The chain joins TRBV11-2 to TRBJ2-6; D unclear. The CDR3 totals 19 residues. Germline V gene lookup returns CDR1 SGHAT and CDR2 FQNNGV. The germline V and J ends were trimmed by 6 bases and 0 bases, with 21 bases remaining between them.